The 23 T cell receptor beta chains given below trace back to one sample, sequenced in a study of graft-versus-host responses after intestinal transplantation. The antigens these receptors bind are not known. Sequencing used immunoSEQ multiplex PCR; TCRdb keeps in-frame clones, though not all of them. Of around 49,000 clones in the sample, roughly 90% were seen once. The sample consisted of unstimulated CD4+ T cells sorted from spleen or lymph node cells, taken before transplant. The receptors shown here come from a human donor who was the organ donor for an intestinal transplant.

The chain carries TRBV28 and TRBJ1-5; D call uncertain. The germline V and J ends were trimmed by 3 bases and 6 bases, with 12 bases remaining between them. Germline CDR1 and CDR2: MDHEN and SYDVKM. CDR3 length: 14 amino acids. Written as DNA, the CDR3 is TGTGCCAGCAGTTTTCCCGTTCCAGGTCAGCCCCAGCATTTT. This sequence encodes CASSFPVPGQPQHF.

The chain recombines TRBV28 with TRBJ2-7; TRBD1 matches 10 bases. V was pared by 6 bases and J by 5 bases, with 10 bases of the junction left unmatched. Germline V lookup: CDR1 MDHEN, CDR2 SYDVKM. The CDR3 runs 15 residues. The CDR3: CASSLAWDRGNEQYF. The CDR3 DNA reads TGTGCCAGCAGCTTGGCCTGGGACAGGGGCAACGAGCAGTACTTC.

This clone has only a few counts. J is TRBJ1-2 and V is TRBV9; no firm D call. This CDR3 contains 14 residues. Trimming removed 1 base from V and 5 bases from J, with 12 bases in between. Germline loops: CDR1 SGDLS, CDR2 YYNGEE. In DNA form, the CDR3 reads TGTGCCAGCAGCGTAAGCTCCCAGGCTTATGGCTACACCTTC. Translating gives CASSVSSQAYGYTF.

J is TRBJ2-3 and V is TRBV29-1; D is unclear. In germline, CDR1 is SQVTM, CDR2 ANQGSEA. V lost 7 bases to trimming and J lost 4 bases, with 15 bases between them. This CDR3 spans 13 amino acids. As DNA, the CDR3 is TGCAGCGCCAACAGTATTTTTGCAGATACGCAGTATTTT. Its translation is CSANSIFADTQYF.

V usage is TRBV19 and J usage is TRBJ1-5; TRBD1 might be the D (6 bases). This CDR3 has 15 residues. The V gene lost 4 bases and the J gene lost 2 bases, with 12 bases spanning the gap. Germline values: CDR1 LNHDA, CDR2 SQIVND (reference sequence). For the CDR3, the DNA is TGTGCCAGTAGTACCACAGGGATGGGCAATCAGCCCCAGCATTTT. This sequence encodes CASSTTGMGNQPQHF.

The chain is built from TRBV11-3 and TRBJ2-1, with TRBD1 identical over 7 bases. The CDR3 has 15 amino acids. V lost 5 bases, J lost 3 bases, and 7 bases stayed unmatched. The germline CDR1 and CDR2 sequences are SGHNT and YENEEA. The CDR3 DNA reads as TGTGCCAGCAGCAGAACGGGACAGAGCTACAATGAGCAGTTCTTC. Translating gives CASSRTGQSYNEQFF. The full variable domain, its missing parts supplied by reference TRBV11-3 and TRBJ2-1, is EAGVVQSPRYKIIEKKQPVAFWCNPISGHNTLYWYLQNLGQGPELLIRYENEEAVDDSQLPKDRFSAERLKGVDSTLKIQPAELGDSAVYLCASSRTGQSYNEQFFGPGTRLTVL.

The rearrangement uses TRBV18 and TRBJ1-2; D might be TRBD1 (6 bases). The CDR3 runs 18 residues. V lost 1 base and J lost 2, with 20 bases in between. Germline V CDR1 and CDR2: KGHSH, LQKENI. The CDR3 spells CASSPRGQRSTPNYGYTF. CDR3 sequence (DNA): TGTGCCAGCTCACCACGGGGGCAGAGATCAACCCCAAACTATGGCTACACCTTC.

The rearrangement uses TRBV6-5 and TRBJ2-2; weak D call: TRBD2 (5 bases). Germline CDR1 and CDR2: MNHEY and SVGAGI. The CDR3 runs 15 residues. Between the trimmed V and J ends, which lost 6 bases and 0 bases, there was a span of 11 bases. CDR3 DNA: TGTGCCAGCAGGATGGACTGGGCGAACACCGGGGAGCTGTTTTTT. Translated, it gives CASRMDWANTGELFF.

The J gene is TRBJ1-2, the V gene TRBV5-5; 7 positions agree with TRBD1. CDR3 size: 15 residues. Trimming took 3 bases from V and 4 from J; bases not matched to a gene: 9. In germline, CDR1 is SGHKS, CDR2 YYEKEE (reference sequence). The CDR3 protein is CASSSGQSLTYGYTF. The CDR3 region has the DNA TGTGCCAGCAGCTCGGGACAGTCATTAACCTATGGCTACACCTTC. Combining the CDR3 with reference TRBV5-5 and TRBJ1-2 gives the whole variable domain DAGVTQSPTHLIKTRGQQVTLRCSPISGHKSVSWYQQVLGQGPQFIFQYYEKEERGRGNFPDRFSARQFPNYSSELNVNALLLGDSALYLCASSSGQSLTYGYTFGSGTRLTVV.

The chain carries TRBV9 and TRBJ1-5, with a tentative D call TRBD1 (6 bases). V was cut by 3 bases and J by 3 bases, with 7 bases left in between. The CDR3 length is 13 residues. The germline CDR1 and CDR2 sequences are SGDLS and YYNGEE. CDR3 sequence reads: CASSAGHNQPQHF. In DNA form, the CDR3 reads TGTGCCAGCAGCGCGGGACACAATCAGCCCCAGCATTTT.

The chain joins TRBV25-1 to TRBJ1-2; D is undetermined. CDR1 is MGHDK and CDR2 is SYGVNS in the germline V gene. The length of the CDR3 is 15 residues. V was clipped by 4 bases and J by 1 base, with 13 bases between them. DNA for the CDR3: TGTGCCAGCAGTGCCGCCGGGAACAGTAACTATGGCTACACCTTC. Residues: CASSAAGNSNYGYTF.

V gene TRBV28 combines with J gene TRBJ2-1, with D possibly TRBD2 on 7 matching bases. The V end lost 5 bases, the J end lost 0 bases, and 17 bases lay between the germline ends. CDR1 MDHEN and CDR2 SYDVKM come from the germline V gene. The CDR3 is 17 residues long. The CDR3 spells CASSAPGRGSSYNEQFF. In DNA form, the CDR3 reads TGTGCCAGCAGTGCTCCGGGGAGGGGGAGCTCCTACAATGAGCAGTTCTTC.

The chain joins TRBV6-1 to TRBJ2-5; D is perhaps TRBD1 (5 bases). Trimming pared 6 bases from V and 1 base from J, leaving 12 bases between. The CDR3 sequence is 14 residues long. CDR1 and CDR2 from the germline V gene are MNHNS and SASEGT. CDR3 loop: CASRTNRIQETQYF. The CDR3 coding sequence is TGTGCCAGCAGGACAAACAGGATCCAAGAGACCCAGTACTTC.

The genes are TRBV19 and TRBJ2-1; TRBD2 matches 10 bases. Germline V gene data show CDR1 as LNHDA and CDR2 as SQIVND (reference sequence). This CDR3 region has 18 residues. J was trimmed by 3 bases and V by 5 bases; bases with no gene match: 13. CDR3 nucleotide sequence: TGTGCCAGTAGTTGGGTAGCGGGAGGTATTCAGGTCTACAATGAGCAGTTCTTC. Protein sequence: CASSWVAGGIQVYNEQFF.

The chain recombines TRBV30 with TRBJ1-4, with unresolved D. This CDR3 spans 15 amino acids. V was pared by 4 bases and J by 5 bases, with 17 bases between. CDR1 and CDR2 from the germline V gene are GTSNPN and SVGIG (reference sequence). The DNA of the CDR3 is TGTGCCTGGAACGTCGGAGGACTGCCGAATGAAAAACTGTTTTTT. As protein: CAWNVGGLPNEKLFF. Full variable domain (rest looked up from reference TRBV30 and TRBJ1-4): SQTIHQWPATLVQPVGSPLSLECTVEGTSNPNLYWYRQAAGRGLQLLFYSVGIGQISSEVPQNLSASRPQDRQFILSSKKLLLSDSGFYLCAWNVGGLPNEKLFFGSGTQLSVL.

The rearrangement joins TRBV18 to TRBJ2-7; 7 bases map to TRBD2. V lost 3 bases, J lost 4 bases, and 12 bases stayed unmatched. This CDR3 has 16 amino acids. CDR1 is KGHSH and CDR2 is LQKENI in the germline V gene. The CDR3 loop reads CASSPSSGGPPYEQYF. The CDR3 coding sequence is TGTGCCAGCTCACCCAGCTCGGGGGGACCCCCGTACGAGCAGTACTTC.

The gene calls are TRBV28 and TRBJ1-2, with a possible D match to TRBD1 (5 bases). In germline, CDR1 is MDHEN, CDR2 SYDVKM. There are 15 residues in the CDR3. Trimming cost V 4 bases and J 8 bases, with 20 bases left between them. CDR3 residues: CASSWDGGSGVGYTF. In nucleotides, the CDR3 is TGTGCCAGCAGTTGGGACGGAGGTTCGGGGGTAGGCTACACCTTC.

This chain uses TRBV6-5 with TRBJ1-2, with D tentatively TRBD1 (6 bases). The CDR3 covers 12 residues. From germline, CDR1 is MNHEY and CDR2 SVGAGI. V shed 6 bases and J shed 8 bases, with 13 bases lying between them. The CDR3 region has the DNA TGTGCCAGCAGGGGGACAATAGGAGGCTACACCTTC. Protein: CASRGTIGGYTF.

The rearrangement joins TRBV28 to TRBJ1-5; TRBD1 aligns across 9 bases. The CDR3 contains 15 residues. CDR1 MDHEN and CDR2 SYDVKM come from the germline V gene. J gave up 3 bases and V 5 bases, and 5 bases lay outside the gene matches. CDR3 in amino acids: CASSPGQGNNQPQHF. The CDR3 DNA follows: TGTGCCAGCAGTCCAGGACAGGGGAACAATCAGCCCCAGCATTTT.

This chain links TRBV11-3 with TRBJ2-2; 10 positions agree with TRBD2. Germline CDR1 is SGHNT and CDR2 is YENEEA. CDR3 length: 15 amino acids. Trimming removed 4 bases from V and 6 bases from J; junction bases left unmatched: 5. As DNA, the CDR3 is TGTGCCAGCAGCTCGAGCGGGAGGGTACCCGGGGAGCTGTTTTTT. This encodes CASSSSGRVPGELFF.

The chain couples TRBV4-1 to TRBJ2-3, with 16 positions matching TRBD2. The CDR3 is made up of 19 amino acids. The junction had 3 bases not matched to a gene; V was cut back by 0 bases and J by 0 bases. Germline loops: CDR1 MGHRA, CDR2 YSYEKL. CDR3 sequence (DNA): TGCGCCAGCAGCCAAGACGGGACTAGCGGGAGGGCTAGCACAGATACGCAGTATTTT. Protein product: CASSQDGTSGRASTDTQYF.

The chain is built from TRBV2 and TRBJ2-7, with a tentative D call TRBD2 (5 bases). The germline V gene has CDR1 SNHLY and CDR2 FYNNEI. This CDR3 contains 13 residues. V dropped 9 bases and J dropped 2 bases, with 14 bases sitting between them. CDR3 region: CARRRVQTYEQYF. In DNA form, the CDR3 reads TGTGCCAGGCGGCGGGTGCAGACCTACGAGCAGTACTTC.

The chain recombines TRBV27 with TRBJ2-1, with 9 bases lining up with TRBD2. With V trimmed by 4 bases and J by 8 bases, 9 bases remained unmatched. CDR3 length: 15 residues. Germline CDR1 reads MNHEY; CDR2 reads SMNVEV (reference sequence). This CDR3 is CASSSGLAAGDEQFF. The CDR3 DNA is TGTGCCAGCAGTTCGGGACTAGCCGCCGGGGATGAGCAGTTCTTC.